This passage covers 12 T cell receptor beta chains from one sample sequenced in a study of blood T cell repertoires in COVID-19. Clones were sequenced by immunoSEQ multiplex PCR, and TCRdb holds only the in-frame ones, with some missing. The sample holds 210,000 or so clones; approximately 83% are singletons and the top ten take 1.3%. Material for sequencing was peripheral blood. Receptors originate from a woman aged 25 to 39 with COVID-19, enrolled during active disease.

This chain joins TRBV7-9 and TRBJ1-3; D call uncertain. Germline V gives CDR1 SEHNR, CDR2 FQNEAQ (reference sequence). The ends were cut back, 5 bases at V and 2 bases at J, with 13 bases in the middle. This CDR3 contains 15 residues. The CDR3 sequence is CASSLRGNAGNTIYF. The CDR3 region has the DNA TGTGCCAGCAGCCTACGGGGTAACGCTGGAAACACCATATATTTT.

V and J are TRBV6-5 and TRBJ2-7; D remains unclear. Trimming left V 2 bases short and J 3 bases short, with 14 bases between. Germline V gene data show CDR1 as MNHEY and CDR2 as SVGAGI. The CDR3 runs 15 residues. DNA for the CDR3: TGTGCCAGCAGTTACCTCGACTCCGCTGGCTACGAGCAGTACTTC. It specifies CASSYLDSAGYEQYF.

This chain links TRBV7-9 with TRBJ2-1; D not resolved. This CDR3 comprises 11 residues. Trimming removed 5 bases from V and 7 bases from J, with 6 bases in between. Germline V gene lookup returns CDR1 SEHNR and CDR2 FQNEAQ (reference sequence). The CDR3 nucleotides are TGTGCCAGCAGCAGCATAAATGAGCAGTTCTTC. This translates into CASSSINEQFF.

The CDR3 sequence: CASSPDRVNGNTIYF. Written as DNA, the CDR3 is TGTGCCAGCTCACCGGACAGGGTGAATGGAAACACCATATATTTT. This sequence joins TRBV18 and TRBJ1-3; the match to TRBD1 covers 8 bases. CDR1 is KGHSH, CDR2 LQKENI, per germline. J gave up 3 bases and V 3 bases, and 4 bases lay outside the gene matches. This CDR3 region has 15 residues.

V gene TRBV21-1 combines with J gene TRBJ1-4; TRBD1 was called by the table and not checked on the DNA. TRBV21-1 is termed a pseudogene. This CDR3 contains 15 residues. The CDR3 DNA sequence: TGTGCCAGCAGCTACCTTGAGCAGGGGAACGAAAAACTGTTTTTT. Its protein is CASSYLEQGNEKLFF.

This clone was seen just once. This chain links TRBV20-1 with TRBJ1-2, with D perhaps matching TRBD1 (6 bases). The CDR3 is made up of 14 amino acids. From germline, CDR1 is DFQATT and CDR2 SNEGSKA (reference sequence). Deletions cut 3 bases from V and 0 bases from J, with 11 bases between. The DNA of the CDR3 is TGCAGTGCTAGTGGGGGCAGAGCTAACTATGGCTACACCTTC. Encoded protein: CSASGGRANYGYTF.

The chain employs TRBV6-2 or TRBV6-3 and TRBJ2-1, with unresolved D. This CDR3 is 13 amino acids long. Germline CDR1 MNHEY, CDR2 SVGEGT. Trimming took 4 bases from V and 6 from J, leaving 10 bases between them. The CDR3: CASSSPFSNEQFF. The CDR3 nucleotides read TGTGCCAGCAGTTCCCCCTTCTCCAATGAGCAGTTCTTC.

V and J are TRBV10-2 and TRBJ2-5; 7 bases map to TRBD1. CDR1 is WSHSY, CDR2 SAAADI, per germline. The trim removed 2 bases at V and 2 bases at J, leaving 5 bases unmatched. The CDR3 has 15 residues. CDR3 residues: CASSEGWDRQETQYF. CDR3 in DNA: TGCGCCAGCAGTGAGGGTTGGGACAGACAAGAGACCCAGTACTTC.

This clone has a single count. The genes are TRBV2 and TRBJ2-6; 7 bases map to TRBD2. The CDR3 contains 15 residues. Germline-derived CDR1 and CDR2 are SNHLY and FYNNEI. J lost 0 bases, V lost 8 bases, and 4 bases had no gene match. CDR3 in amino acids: CASQAGTSGANVLTF. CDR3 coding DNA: TGTGCCAGCCAAGCGGGGACCTCTGGGGCCAACGTCCTGACTTTC.

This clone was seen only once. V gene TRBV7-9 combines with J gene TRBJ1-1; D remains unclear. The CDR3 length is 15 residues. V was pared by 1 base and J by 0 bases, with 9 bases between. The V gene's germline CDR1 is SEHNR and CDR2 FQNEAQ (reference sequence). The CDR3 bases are TGTGCCAGCAGCTTAGGACACCTCATGAACACTGAAGCTTTCTTT. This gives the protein CASSLGHLMNTEAFF.

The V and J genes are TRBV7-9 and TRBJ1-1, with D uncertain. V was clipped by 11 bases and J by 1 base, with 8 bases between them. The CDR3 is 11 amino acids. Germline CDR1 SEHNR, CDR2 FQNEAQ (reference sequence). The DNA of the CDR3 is TGTGCCCTAGAGGGGAACACTGAAGCTTTCTTT. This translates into CALEGNTEAFF.

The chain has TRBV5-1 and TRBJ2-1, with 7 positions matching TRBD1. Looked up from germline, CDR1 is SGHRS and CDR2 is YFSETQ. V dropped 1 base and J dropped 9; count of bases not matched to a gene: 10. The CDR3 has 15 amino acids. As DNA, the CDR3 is TGCGCCAGCAGCTTGCCGGGACAGACCGGCCCTGAGCAGTTCTTC. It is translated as CASSLPGQTGPEQFF.